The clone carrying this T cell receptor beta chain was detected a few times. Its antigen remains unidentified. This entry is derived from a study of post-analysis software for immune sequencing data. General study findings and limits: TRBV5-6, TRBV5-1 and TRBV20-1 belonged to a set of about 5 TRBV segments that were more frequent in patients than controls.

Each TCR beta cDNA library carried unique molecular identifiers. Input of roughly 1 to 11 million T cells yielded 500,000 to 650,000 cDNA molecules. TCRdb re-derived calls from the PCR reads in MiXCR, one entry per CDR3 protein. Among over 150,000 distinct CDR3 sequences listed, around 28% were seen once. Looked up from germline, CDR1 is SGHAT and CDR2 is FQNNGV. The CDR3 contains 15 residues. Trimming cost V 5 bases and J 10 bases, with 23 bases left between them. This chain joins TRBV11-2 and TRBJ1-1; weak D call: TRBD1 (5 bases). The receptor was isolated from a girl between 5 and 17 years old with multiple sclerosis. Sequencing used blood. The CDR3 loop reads CASSPQGGAGGPAFF. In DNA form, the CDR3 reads TGTGCCAGCAGCCCCCAGGGAGGGGCGGGTGGCCCAGCTTTCTTT.